This T cell receptor (beta chain) was recovered during a study of glioma-infiltrating T cells after dendritic cell vaccination. At the level of the study: Patients received three intradermal dendritic cell vaccine injections at biweekly intervals.

The CDR3 has 17 residues. Germline CDR1 and CDR2: SGHDT and YYEEEE. The V segment lost 2 bases and the J segment 4 bases; nucleotides outside the gene matches: 9. Clones were read by immunoSEQ multiplex PCR, and TCRdb kept only the in-frame ones, dropping some. The sample holds 100,000 or so clones, 86% seen once. This receptor was taken from a human donor with glioblastoma. The rearrangement links TRBV5-6 to TRBJ1-4; 9 nucleotides match TRBD1. Sequenced material: blood, taken before dendritic cell vaccination. The CDR3 loop reads CASSFKRTGVFNEKLFF. The CDR3 DNA reads as TGTGCCAGCAGCTTTAAGAGGACAGGGGTTTTTAATGAAAAACTGTTTTTT.